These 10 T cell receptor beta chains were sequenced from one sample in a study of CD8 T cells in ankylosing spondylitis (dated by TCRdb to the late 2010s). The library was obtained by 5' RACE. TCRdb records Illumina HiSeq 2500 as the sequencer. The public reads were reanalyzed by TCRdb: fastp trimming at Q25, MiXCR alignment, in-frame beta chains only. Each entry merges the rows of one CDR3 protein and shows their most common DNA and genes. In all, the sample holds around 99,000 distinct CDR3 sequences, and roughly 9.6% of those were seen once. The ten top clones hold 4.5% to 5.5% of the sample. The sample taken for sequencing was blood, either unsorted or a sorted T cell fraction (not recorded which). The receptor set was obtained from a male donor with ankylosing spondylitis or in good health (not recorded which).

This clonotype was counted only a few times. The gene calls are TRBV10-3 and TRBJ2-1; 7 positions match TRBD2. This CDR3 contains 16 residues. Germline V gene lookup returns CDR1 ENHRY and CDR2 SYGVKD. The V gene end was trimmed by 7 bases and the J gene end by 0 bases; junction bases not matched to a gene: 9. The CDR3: CAINNPGLHSYNEQFF. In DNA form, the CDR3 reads TGTGCCATCAATAACCCGGGACTACACTCCTACAATGAGCAGTTCTTC.

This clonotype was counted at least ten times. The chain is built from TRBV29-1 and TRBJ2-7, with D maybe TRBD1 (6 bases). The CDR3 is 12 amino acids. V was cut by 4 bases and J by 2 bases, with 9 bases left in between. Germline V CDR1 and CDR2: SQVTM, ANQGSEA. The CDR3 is CSVGDTTYEQYF. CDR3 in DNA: TGCAGCGTTGGGGACACCACCTACGAGCAGTACTTC.

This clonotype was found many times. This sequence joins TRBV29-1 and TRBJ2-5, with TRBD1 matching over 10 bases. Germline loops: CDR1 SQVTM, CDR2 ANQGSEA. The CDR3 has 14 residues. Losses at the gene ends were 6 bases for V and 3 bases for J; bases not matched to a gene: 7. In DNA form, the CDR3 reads TGCAGCGTCGTGGGACAGGGGTTAGAAGAGACCCAGTACTTC. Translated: CSVVGQGLEETQYF.

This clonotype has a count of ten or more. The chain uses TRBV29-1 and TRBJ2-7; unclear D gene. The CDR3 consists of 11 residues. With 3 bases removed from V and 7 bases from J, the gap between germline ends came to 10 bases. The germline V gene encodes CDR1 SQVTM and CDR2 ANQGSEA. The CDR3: CSVESLGEQYF. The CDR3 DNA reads TGCAGCGTTGAGAGTCTGGGTGAGCAGTACTTC.

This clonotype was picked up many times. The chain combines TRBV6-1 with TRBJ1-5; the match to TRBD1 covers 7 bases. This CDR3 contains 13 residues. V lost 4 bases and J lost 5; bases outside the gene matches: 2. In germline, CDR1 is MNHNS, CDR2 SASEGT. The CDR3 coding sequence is TGTGCCAGCAGTGGACAGGGCTATCAGCCCCAGCATTTT. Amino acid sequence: CASSGQGYQPQHF.

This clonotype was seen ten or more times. The CDR3 protein is CSVESSGLADSQYF. DNA of the CDR3: TGCAGCGTGGAAAGTTCGGGACTAGCGGATTCGCAGTACTTC. The chain employs TRBV29-1 and TRBJ2-7; 11 nucleotides align to TRBD2. Losses at the gene ends were 6 bases for V and 9 bases for J; bases not matched to a gene: 13. The CDR3 totals 14 residues. The V gene's germline CDR1 is SQVTM and CDR2 ANQGSEA.

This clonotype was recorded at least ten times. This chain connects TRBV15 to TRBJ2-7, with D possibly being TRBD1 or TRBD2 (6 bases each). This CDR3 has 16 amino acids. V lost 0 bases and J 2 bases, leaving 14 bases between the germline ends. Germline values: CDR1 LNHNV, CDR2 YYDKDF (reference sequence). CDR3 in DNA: TGTGCCACCAGCAGAGATCGGAGGGGGTCAGCCTACGAGCAGTACTTC. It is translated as CATSRDRRGSAYEQYF.

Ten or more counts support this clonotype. As DNA, the CDR3 is TGTGCCACCAGTGATCCAGGGGGTGTCATTCAGTACTTC. Translation: CATSDPGGVIQYF. This chain uses TRBV24-1 with TRBJ2-4, with 7 bases that match TRBD1. This CDR3 contains 13 residues. Germline CDR1 KGHDR, CDR2 SFDVKD. The J segment lost 9 bases and the V segment lost 3 bases, leaving 4 bases of the junction unmatched.

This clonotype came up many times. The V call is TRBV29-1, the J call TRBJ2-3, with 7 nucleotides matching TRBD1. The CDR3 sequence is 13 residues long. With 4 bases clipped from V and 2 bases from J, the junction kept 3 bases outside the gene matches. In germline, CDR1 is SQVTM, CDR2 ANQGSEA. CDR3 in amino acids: CSVGDSNTDTQYF. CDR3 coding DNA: TGCAGCGTTGGGGACAGCAACACAGATACGCAGTATTTT.

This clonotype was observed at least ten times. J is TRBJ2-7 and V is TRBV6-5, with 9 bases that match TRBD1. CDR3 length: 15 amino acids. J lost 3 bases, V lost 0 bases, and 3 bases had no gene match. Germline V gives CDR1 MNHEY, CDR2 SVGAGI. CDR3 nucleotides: TGTGCCAGCAGTTACTCTGGGACAGGGCGCTACGAGCAGTACTTC. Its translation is CASSYSGTGRYEQYF.